The rows below give T cell receptor beta chains drawn from one sample of a study of blood T cell repertoires in COVID-19. TCRdb's table, derived via immunoSEQ multiplex PCR, lists solely in-frame clones and lacks some. Of 130,000 or so clones in the sample, 75% to 90% were seen once. Sequencing was performed on peripheral blood. Receptor source: a human donor in a cohort sampled during active COVID-19. The CDR3 runs from the conserved cysteine through the conserved F or W. Each record gives: D gene, V gene, clone size, J gene, CDR3 DNA, CDR3 protein. A D gene is named only where the DNA matches it firmly. Clone size appears in some rows only: once, few, many, or a class for an expanded clone.

.	TRBV12-2	.	TRBJ1-1	TGTGCAAGTCGCTCGGACAGGGGGGGGAAGAACACTGAAGCTTTCTTT	CASRSDRGGKNTEAFF
TRBD1	TRBV5-1	few	TRBJ2-1	TGCGCCAGCAGCCGCGCTCCCGGGACAGGGGACAATGAGCAGTTCTTC	CASSRAPGTGDNEQFF
.	TRBV7-9	.	TRBJ2-2	TGTGCCACCAAGCCTTCCGAGGTGAACACCGGGGAGCTGTTTTTT	CATKPSEVNTGELFF
.	TRBV5-4	.	TRBJ2-5	TGTGCCAGCAGCTTGGGACAGGCGCTTCAGGAGACCCAGTACTTC	CASSLGQALQETQYF
.	TRBV7-3	.	TRBJ2-6	TGTGCCAGCAGCTCCCAAGTTGCGGGACCTGGGGCCAACGTCCTGACTTTC	CASSSQVAGPGANVLTF
TRBD2	TRBV19	.	TRBJ2-3	TGTGCCAGTAGTCCGGGCGGGAGTGCAGATACGCAGTATTTT	CASSPGGSADTQYF
TRBD1	TRBV7-2	.	TRBJ2-5	TGTGCCAGCAGCGCGGACAGGGGCCGCCAAGAGACCCAGTACTTC	CASSADRGRQETQYF
.	TRBV19	few	TRBJ1-5	TGTGCCAGTAGTATAATGGGGACTAATCAGCCCCAGCATTTT	CASSIMGTNQPQHF
.	TRBV19	.	TRBJ2-1	TGTGCCAGTAGTAATGGTCTCAATACTAAGCGCAATGAGCAGTTCTTC	CASSNGLNTKRNEQFF
.	TRBV20-1	.	TRBJ2-1	TGCAGTGCTAGTCTCCTCTACAATGAGCAGTTCTTC	CSASLLYNEQFF
TRBD2	TRBV5-1	once	TRBJ2-1	TGCGCCAGCAGCCCATTCGGGGCGGGGGGCGGTTGGTATGAGCAGTTCTTC	CASSPFGAGGGWYEQFF
TRBD2	TRBV19	.	TRBJ2-1	TGTGCCAGTAGTATGCTAGCGGGGGTCTACAATGAGCAGTTCTTC	CASSMLAGVYNEQFF
.	TRBV5-6	.	TRBJ2-7	TGTGCCAGCAGCCGTCCGATGGACAACCAATACGAGCAGTACTTC	CASSRPMDNQYEQYF
TRBD1	TRBV24-1	.	TRBJ1-2	TGTGCCACCAGTGACGGGACAGGGGGTGGCTATGGCTACACCTTC	CATSDGTGGGYGYTF
.	TRBV7-7	once	TRBJ1-5	TGTGCTAGCAGCTCCCGCCTCGCGGCAGGGGATAACAATCAGCCCCAGCATTTT	CASSSRLAAGDNNQPQHF
.	TRBV5-4	.	TRBJ1-1	TGTGCCAGCAGCTTGCCGCGGGGGCTGGGCACTGAAGCTTTCTTT	CASSLPRGLGTEAFF
TRBD2	TRBV7-6	.	TRBJ2-1	TGTGCCAGCGGTCTGACTAGCGGGAGATACAATGAGCAGTTCTTC	CASGLTSGRYNEQFF
TRBD1	TRBV9	.	TRBJ1-3	TGTGCCAGCGGGGCGACAGGGTATGGAAACACCATATATTTT	CASGATGYGNTIYF
TRBD1	TRBV7-2	once	TRBJ1-2	TGTGCCAGCAGCTTGACAGGGACGGTCGACTATGGCTACACCTTC	CASSLTGTVDYGYTF
.	TRBV27	.	TRBJ1-6	TGTGCCAGCAGTCCCACGGACAGCTATAATTCACCCCTCCACTTT	CASSPTDSYNSPLHF
TRBD2	TRBV5-1	.	TRBJ2-1	TGCGCCAGCAGCGGAACTAGCGGGAGCGCCTACAATGAGCAGTTCTTC	CASSGTSGSAYNEQFF
.	TRBV19	.	TRBJ1-6	TGTGCCAGTAGTACACAGGGTTCTAATTCACCCCTCCACTTT	CASSTQGSNSPLHF
.	TRBV19	.	TRBJ1-3	TGTGCCAGTAGTCCGGCGGCCTCGGCTGGAAACACCATATATTTT	CASSPAASAGNTIYF
.	TRBV7-8	.	TRBJ1-5	TGTGCCAGCAGCTTAGCTCCAAATCAGCCCCAGCATTTT	CASSLAPNQPQHF
.	TRBV7-9	.	TRBJ2-1	TGTGCCAGCAGCTCCAGGGTTTATGAGCAGTTCTTC	CASSSRVYEQFF
TRBD2	TRBV4-3	.	TRBJ2-3	TGCGCCAGCAGCCAGTCCGGGAGCGGGGGAACTACGCAGTATTTT	CASSQSGSGGTTQYF
TRBD2	TRBV9	.	TRBJ2-3	TGTGCCAGCAGCGTAGGAATCGGGGGGTCTAGCACAGATACGCAGTATTTT	CASSVGIGGSSTDTQYF
TRBD2	TRBV9	.	TRBJ2-7	TGTGCCAGCAGCGTACTAGCGGGGGGCCCCTACGAGCAGTACTTC	CASSVLAGGPYEQYF
TRBD1	TRBV18	.	TRBJ2-7	TGTGCCAGCTCACCAGGGACAGGCCGAGGGGAGCAGTACTTC	CASSPGTGRGEQYF
TRBD1	TRBV6-2/TRBV6-3	.	TRBJ1-2	TGTGCCAGCAGTTACGTCGGGACAGCCTATGGCTACACCTTC	CASSYVGTAYGYTF
TRBD2	TRBV6-4	.	TRBJ2-6	TGTGCCAGCAGTGACTCTGGGTTCGCGGGAGGGCCTCGGGCTTCTGGGGCCAACGTCCTGACTTTC	CASSDSGFAGGPRASGANVLTF
TRBD1	TRBV5-1	.	TRBJ2-5	TGCGCCAGCAGCCTCCGTGGACAGGTCTTAGGAGAGACCCAGTACTTC	CASSLRGQVLGETQYF
TRBD2	TRBV14	.	TRBJ2-7	TGTGCCAGCAGTCGGCGGGAGACCTACGAGCAGTACTTC	CASSRRETYEQYF
.	TRBV9	.	TRBJ1-4	TGTGCCAGCAGCGTTGGGCAGGGTGACGAAAAACTGTTTTTT	CASSVGQGDEKLFF
.	TRBV10-1	.	TRBJ2-1	TGCGCCAGCAGTGAGCGGGGTAATGAGCAGTTCTTC	CASSERGNEQFF
.	TRBV19	.	TRBJ2-3	TGTGCCAGTAAGTCCATGAGCGGGAGCACAGATACGCAGTATTTT	CASKSMSGSTDTQYF
TRBD1	TRBV11-2	.	TRBJ1-1	TGTGCCAGCAGCTCTGACAGGGCCACTGAAGCTTTCTTT	CASSSDRATEAFF
TRBD1	TRBV6-5	.	TRBJ1-6	TGTGCCAGCAGTTCCGACAGGGATTCACCCCTCCACTTT	CASSSDRDSPLHF